The entry that follows covers one TCR beta chain sequence. In this sample, this clonotype turned up a few times. Its antigen is still unknown. At one of its ends the junction is not consistent with the germline gene, which may arise from a read error. The data are from a study of T cell repertoires in cytomegalovirus infection (dated by TCRdb to between 2019 and 2020). Background on the whole study: Recently identified HLA-C-restricted CMV epitopes, whose presentation resists viral immunomodulation, were targeted by peptide stimulations together with well-studied HLA-B-restricted epitopes. Because public TCR beta signatures pointed to carriage of CMV infection together with the matching HLA type, the HLA type of each donor mattered for the analysis. Overall results and qualifications from the work: Cumulative frequency of public TCR beta family members discriminated carriers of CMV infection plus the relevant HLA type in this cohort and an independent 352-donor cohort. The ex vivo response was dominated by HLA-C-restricted CMV-specific TCR beta clonotypes, which also provided the single most frequent clonotype in two of eight donors.

The CDR3 sequence holds 14 residues, the cysteine and phenylalanine included. Solely the CDR3 DNA is kept, with 42 bases framed from the first base. According to the germline V gene (reference sequence), CDR1 reads SEHNR and CDR2 reads FQNEAQ. The treatment or condition tag for this specimen amounts to: in vitro stimulation with specific CMV peptide epitopes to enrich CMV-specific T cells. The sequencing machine was an Illumina HiSeq 1500. Through fastp at Q25 and MiXCR, TCRdb rebuilt clones from the public reads, retaining in-frame beta chains. Each CDR3 protein gets just one entry, which takes the most common genes and DNA from the rows behind it. The sample table contains some 920,000 distinct CDR3 sequences; only one count was recorded for roughly 30% of them. Of the sample, more than 13% is held by the ten largest clones.

The sequence derives from a human donor in good health (CMV status not recorded). Some clones in this sample may be carry-over from other donors' samples. Sequenced here: cultured CD8+ T cells from PBMCs, sampled from culture after CMV antigen stimulation. Recombination linked TRBV7-9 to TRBJ2-7, and 9 junctional nucleotides match TRBD1. The DNA reads as follows: TGTGCCAGCTGCTTGGGACAGGGTTTGCACGAGCAGTACTTC. This gives the protein CASCLGQGLHEQYF.